The 18 T cell receptor beta chains below all came from one sample that was sequenced in a study of T cell responses to AZD1222 COVID-19 vaccine. This table comes from immunoSEQ multiplex PCR, and its TCRdb copy is limited to in-frame clones, with some not included. The table lists over 90,000 clones, roughly 89% of them singletons. This material consisted of peripheral blood, taken on day 0 of AZD1222 vaccination. The receptors were gathered from an adult in good health.

The chain joins TRBV7-8 to TRBJ2-7, with unresolved D. The CDR3 is 17 amino acids. Germline loops: CDR1 SGHVS, CDR2 FQNEAQ. V was pared by 6 bases and J by 0 bases, with 21 bases between. The CDR3 sequence is CASSLTEPGPSSYEQYF. DNA of the CDR3: TGTGCCAGCAGTCTAACCGAACCGGGTCCTAGCTCCTACGAGCAGTACTTC.

This clone appeared a single time. The genes are TRBV28 and TRBJ1-2; D might be TRBD1 (6 bases). The CDR3 extends over 15 amino acids. V was clipped by 5 bases and J by 0 bases, with 13 bases between them. Germline V lookup: CDR1 MDHEN, CDR2 SYDVKM. Here the CDR3 reads CASSGTGQSNYGYTF. The CDR3 nucleotides are TGTGCCAGCAGTGGCACCGGACAGTCTAACTATGGCTACACCTTC.

This chain links TRBV24-1 with TRBJ2-7; D remains unclear. In germline, CDR1 is KGHDR, CDR2 SFDVKD. V dropped 7 bases and J dropped 6 bases, with 15 bases sitting between them. The CDR3 totals 13 residues. CDR3 DNA sequence: TGTGCCACCAGCAAAGGACCCAAACCCGAGCAGTACTTC. Translation gives CATSKGPKPEQYF.

This clone was observed a few times. The chain carries TRBV6-2 or TRBV6-3 and TRBJ1-2; tentative D call: TRBD1 (6 bases). Germline CDR1 and CDR2: MNHEY and SVGEGT. The length of the CDR3 is 15 residues. Between the trimmed V and J ends, which lost 6 bases and 2 bases, there was a span of 16 bases. In nucleotides, the CDR3 is TGTGCCAGCAGCGATAGACAGGCTTCCAACTATGGCTACACCTTC. This encodes CASSDRQASNYGYTF.

The rearrangement uses TRBV5-4 and TRBJ2-5, with 9 positions matching TRBD2. This CDR3 contains 15 residues. Losses at the gene ends were 4 bases for V and 7 bases for J; bases not matched to a gene: 11. Germline V gene data show CDR1 as SGHNT and CDR2 as YYREEE (reference sequence). CDR3 DNA sequence: TGTGCCAGCAGCAATTATCTAGCGGGGAGCGGGACCCAGTACTTC. It specifies CASSNYLAGSGTQYF. Looking up the rest from reference TRBV5-4 and TRBJ2-5 gives the full variable domain: ETGVTQSPTHLIKTRGQQVTLRCSSQSGHNTVSWYQQALGQGPQFIFQYYREEENGRGNFPPRFSGLQFPNYSSELNVNALELDDSALYLCASSNYLAGSGTQYFGPGTRLLVL.

The chain uses TRBV5-1 and TRBJ2-3, with D unclear. Germline V lookup: CDR1 SGHRS, CDR2 YFSETQ. The CDR3 is 14 amino acids. Trimming took off 0 bases at V and 0 bases at J, with 5 bases between the two ends. The CDR3 loop reads CASSLGPSTDTQYF. The DNA of the CDR3 is TGCGCCAGCAGCTTGGGACCGAGCACAGATACGCAGTATTTT. The full variable domain, with the rest looked up from reference TRBV5-1 and TRBJ2-3, is KAGVTQTPRYLIKTRGQQVTLSCSPISGHRSVSWYQQTPGQGLQFLFEYFSETQRNKGNFPGRFSGRQFSNSRSEMNVSTLELGDSALYLCASSLGPSTDTQYFGPGTRLTVL.

The chain's CDR3 is CASSRQGVIYEQYF. CDR3 in DNA: TGTGCCAGCAGCCGACAGGGGGTGATCTACGAGCAGTACTTC. The chain combines TRBV28 with TRBJ2-7; 9 bases are a match to TRBD1. From germline, CDR1 is MDHEN and CDR2 SYDVKM. V was clipped by 6 bases and J by 3 bases; unmatched bases: 6. The CDR3 extends over 14 amino acids.

The genes are TRBV2 and TRBJ1-2, with D possibly being TRBD1 (5 bases). Germline CDR1 is SNHLY and CDR2 is FYNNEI. With 6 bases removed from V and 4 bases from J, the gap between germline ends came to 12 bases. The CDR3 runs to 13 residues. The CDR3 loop reads CASSEDTVYGYTF. The DNA of the CDR3 is TGTGCCAGCAGCGAGGACACCGTCTATGGCTACACCTTC.

J is TRBJ2-7 and V is TRBV9; D unclear. The CDR3 is 14 amino acids. V was trimmed by 0 bases and J by 3 bases, leaving 10 bases between them. Germline CDR1 and CDR2: SGDLS and YYNGEE. The DNA of the CDR3 is TGTGCCAGCAGCGTAGCTTCTTCGGGCTACGAGCAGTACTTC. Translated: CASSVASSGYEQYF.

The chain links TRBV29-1 to TRBJ2-1; D not resolved. Trimming left V 6 bases short and J 4 bases short, with 10 bases between. The germline V gene encodes CDR1 SQVTM and CDR2 ANQGSEA. CDR3 length: 12 amino acids. CDR3 sequence: CSVVQVYNEQFF. In DNA, the CDR3 is TGCAGCGTAGTCCAGGTATACAATGAGCAGTTCTTC.

J is TRBJ2-2 and V is TRBV14, with 9 bases lining up with TRBD2. The trim removed 3 bases at V and 4 bases at J, leaving 9 bases unmatched. Germline V CDR1 and CDR2: SGHDN, FVKESK. CDR3 length: 17 residues. Here the CDR3 reads CASSHPASGIGTGELFF. CDR3 sequence (DNA): TGTGCCAGCAGCCACCCCGCTAGCGGGATCGGCACCGGGGAGCTGTTTTTT.

This rearrangement joins TRBV9 to TRBJ1-1, with TRBD1 matching 7 bases. The germline CDR1 and CDR2 sequences are SGDLS and YYNGEE. V gave up 5 bases and J gave up 5 bases; unmatched junction bases: 15. This CDR3 is built from 16 residues. The CDR3 DNA sequence: TGTGCCAGCAGGTCGACCGCAGGGGGGGATGGGACTGAAGCTTTCTTT. It yields the protein CASRSTAGGDGTEAFF.

V and J are TRBV27 and TRBJ1-6; the D is unclear. Germline V gene data show CDR1 as MNHEY and CDR2 as SMNVEV (reference sequence). The ends were cut back, 0 bases at V and 8 bases at J, with 14 bases in the middle. The CDR3 sequence is 16 residues long. This CDR3 is CASSLSGSLTYSPLHF. The CDR3 DNA reads TGTGCCAGCAGTTTATCCGGGTCCCTCACGTATTCACCCCTCCACTTT.

The J gene is TRBJ2-4, the V gene TRBV27, with TRBD2 matching over 12 bases. Germline CDR1 reads MNHEY; CDR2 reads SMNVEV (reference sequence). The CDR3 contains 17 residues. V lost 3 bases to trimming and J lost 4 bases; unmatched junction nucleotides: 7. The CDR3 DNA follows: TGTGCCAGCAGTTTGTCCGGGACTAGCGGGTTTAAAAACATTCAGTACTTC. This gives the protein CASSLSGTSGFKNIQYF.

The V call is TRBV9, the J call TRBJ1-2; no clear D. Germline V gene lookup returns CDR1 SGDLS and CDR2 YYNGEE. This CDR3 is 13 amino acids long. The V end was cut by 0 bases, the J end by 5 bases, with 8 bases between. DNA for the CDR3: TGTGCCAGCAGCGTAGGGGAACCATATGGCTACACCTTC. Its protein is CASSVGEPYGYTF.

This clone occurred once. The genes are TRBV24-1 and TRBJ2-3; a possible D gene is TRBD2 (5 bases). Germline values: CDR1 KGHDR, CDR2 SFDVKD. Trimming cost V 2 bases and J 0 bases, with 11 bases left between them. This CDR3 comprises 16 residues. The CDR3 spells CATSDSSGTSTDTQYF. CDR3 coding DNA: TGTGCCACCAGTGATTCCAGCGGCACTAGCACAGATACGCAGTATTTT.

The genes are TRBV28 and TRBJ1-1; D is undetermined. CDR1 MDHEN and CDR2 SYDVKM come from the germline V gene. The CDR3 has 12 residues. V was cut by 2 bases and J by 6 bases, with 7 bases left in between. Written as DNA, the CDR3 is TGTGCCAGCAGTTTAAGAGATCCTGAAGCTTTCTTT. It encodes CASSLRDPEAFF.

J is TRBJ2-1 and V is TRBV27; 9 bases match TRBD2. The germline V gene encodes CDR1 MNHEY and CDR2 SMNVEV (reference sequence). The trim removed 3 bases at V and 8 bases at J, leaving 14 bases unmatched. The CDR3 contains 17 residues. CDR3 sequence reads: CASSFKPGTSHGYEQFF. As DNA, the CDR3 is TGTGCCAGCAGTTTCAAACCCGGGACTAGCCACGGCTATGAGCAGTTCTTC.